The next 20 T cell receptor beta chains were all read from a single sample in a study of human T cells and chemical hapten exposure. Each CDR3 protein is one row after TCRdb ran MiXCR on the RACE reads. The sample carries almost 40,000 distinct CDR3 sequences, 8% to 9.5% recorded once. The time point: patch test 3, about 24 weeks after DPC sensitization. Treatment noted: therapeutic diphenylcyclopropenone sensitization with weekly scalp DPC. Someone pulled total RNA out of unfractionated whole blood. The sequencing used whole blood, collected in connection with sensitization to the hapten diphenylcyclopropenone (DPC). The receptors shown here come from a man between 50 and 59 years old with alopecia areata. Some clones in this sample may be carry-over from other donors' samples.

This clonotype was counted at least ten times. The chain is built from TRBV5-1 and TRBJ2-7, with 7 bases that match TRBD1. CDR3 length: 15 residues. J gave up 1 base and V 2 bases, and 6 bases lay outside the gene matches. Germline V gives CDR1 SGHRS, CDR2 YFSETQ. In DNA, the CDR3 is TGCGCCAGCAGCTTCACAGGGGAGTTTTCCTACGAGCAGTACTTC. This encodes CASSFTGEFSYEQYF.

The chain employs TRBV29-1 and TRBJ2-1; D gene uncertain. The CDR3 runs to 14 residues. Trimming stripped 3 bases from V and 8 bases from J, with 17 bases between. Germline V gives CDR1 SQVTM, CDR2 ANQGSEA. CDR3 loop: CSVEFFLPSDEQFF. The CDR3 nucleotides read TGCAGCGTTGAGTTCTTTCTACCTAGTGATGAGCAGTTCTTC.

In its sample, this clonotype was seen many times. The chain employs TRBV10-3 and TRBJ2-3, with TRBD2 as a possible D gene (5 bases). Deletions cut 4 bases from V and 0 bases from J, with 11 bases between. The CDR3 contains 15 residues. The germline CDR1 and CDR2 sequences are ENHRY and SYGVKD. The CDR3 DNA is TGTGCCATCAGTGCGCCTAGCACTAGCACAGATACGCAGTATTTT. Its protein product is CAISAPSTSTDTQYF.

Remarks on this clonotype: A read error may account for a junction end that differs from germline. V gene TRBV6-5 combines with J gene TRBJ2-3; TRBD1 matches at 10 bases. This CDR3 comprises 11 residues. Germline V lookup: CDR1 MNHEY, CDR2 SVGAGI. In nucleotides, the CDR3 is TGTGCCATTAACCGGGACAGGGGCCCGAATTTT. Encoded protein: CAINRDRGPNF.

This clonotype showed up many times. The chain uses TRBV6-5 and TRBJ1-1, with 9 bases identical to TRBD1. V trimming: 2 bases; J trimming: 5 bases; junction bases outside the gene matches: 6. Germline lookup yields CDR1 MNHEY and CDR2 SVGAGI. The CDR3 loop spans 15 amino acids. The CDR3 reads CASSYIRDRVTEAFF. The CDR3 DNA follows: TGTGCCAGCAGTTACATCCGGGACAGGGTTACTGAAGCTTTCTTT.

This clonotype was counted many times. The chain combines TRBV6-6 with TRBJ1-5; 11 nucleotides agree with TRBD1. The CDR3 sequence is 17 residues long. Germline values: CDR1 MNHNY, CDR2 SVGAGI (reference sequence). The junction had 4 bases not matched to a gene; V was cut back by 0 bases and J by 3 bases. CDR3 DNA sequence: TGTGCCAGCAGTTACTCTGGGGACAGGGGGTTCAATCAGCCCCAGCATTTT. Translation: CASSYSGDRGFNQPQHF.

This clonotype was seen repeatedly, ten times or more. The chain has TRBV7-2 and TRBJ2-7, with 11 bases fitting TRBD1. After removal of 2 bases from V and 7 bases from J, the junction contained 7 bases not matched to a gene. From germline, CDR1 is SGHTA and CDR2 FQGNSA. The CDR3 consists of 15 residues. This chain's CDR3 is CASSLQGQGVGEQYF. The CDR3 nucleotides read TGTGCCAGCAGCTTACAGGGACAGGGGGTAGGAGAGCAGTACTTC. Based on the CDR3 plus reference TRBV7-2 and TRBJ2-7, the full variable domain is GAGVSQSPSNKVTEKGKDVELRCDPISGHTALYWYRQSLGQGLEFLIYFQGNSAPDKSGLPSDRFSAERTGGSVSTLTIQRTQQEDSAVYLCASSLQGQGVGEQYFGPGTRLTVT.

This clonotype was detected ten times or more. V usage is TRBV12-3 or TRBV12-4 and J usage is TRBJ1-4; D is unclear. The V gene lost 6 bases and the J gene lost 8 bases, with 7 bases spanning the gap. The CDR3 runs to 11 residues. CDR3 amino acids: CASRTGEKLFF. The CDR3 region has the DNA TGTGCCAGCAGGACCGGAGAAAAACTGTTTTTT.

At least ten counts were recorded for this clonotype. The chain is built from TRBV18 and TRBJ1-1; possibly TRBD1 for D (6 bases). The CDR3 contains 15 residues. The ends were cut back, 0 bases at V and 4 bases at J, with 12 bases in the middle. The germline gives CDR1 KGHSH, CDR2 LQKENI. As DNA, the CDR3 is TGTGCCAGCTCACCACCCGGGACACATACCACTGAAGCTTTCTTT. Protein: CASSPPGTHTTEAFF. Drawing the rest from reference TRBV18 and TRBJ1-1, the complete variable domain is NAGVMQNPRHLVRRRGQEARLRCSPMKGHSHVYWYRQLPEEGLKFMVYLQKENIIDESGMPKERFSAEFPKEGPSILRIQQVVRGDSAAYFCASSPPGTHTTEAFFGQGTRLTVV.

This clonotype appeared many times. This rearrangement joins TRBV2 to TRBJ2-4; tentative D call: TRBD1 (6 bases). Looked up from germline, CDR1 is SNHLY and CDR2 is FYNNEI. CDR3 length: 16 amino acids. Between the trimmed V and J ends, which lost 3 bases and 0 bases, there was a span of 12 bases. This CDR3 reads CASSDLTGIAKNIQYF. The CDR3 DNA is TGTGCCAGCAGTGACCTGACAGGCATAGCCAAAAACATTCAGTACTTC.

This clonotype was detected a few times. The chain couples TRBV6-2 or TRBV6-3 to TRBJ2-5; either TRBD1 or TRBD2 may supply D (6 bases each). The CDR3 is made up of 15 amino acids. Per germline, CDR1 MNHEY and CDR2 SVGEGT. V was trimmed by 2 bases and J by 10 bases, leaving 20 bases between them. Here the CDR3 DNA reads TGTGCCAGCAGTTACATGGCAGGGGCGCGCGGGGACCAGTACTTC. Translation: CASSYMAGARGDQYF.

This chain uses TRBV29-1 with TRBJ2-7; the D call may be TRBD1 or TRBD2 (5 bases each). Trimming left V 4 bases short and J 2 bases short, with 12 bases between. Germline lookup yields CDR1 SQVTM and CDR2 ANQGSEA. This CDR3 spans 13 amino acids. CDR3 coding DNA: TGCAGCGTTGCCGGGACCCCAACCTACGAGCAGTACTTC. Translating it yields CSVAGTPTYEQYF.

The gene calls are TRBV29-1 and TRBJ2-1, with 10 bases that match TRBD2. The V and J ends lost 6 bases and 4 bases, in that order; junction bases with no gene match: 12. The germline CDR1 and CDR2 sequences are SQVTM and ANQGSEA. This CDR3 region has 16 residues. Here the CDR3 reads CSVPGLADKTYNEQFF. The CDR3, as DNA: TGCAGCGTACCAGGACTAGCGGATAAAACATACAATGAGCAGTTCTTC.

The CDR3 region has the DNA TGCAGCGTTGGGACAGGTCTCGGGGAGCTGTTTTTT. It translates to CSVGTGLGELFF. The gene calls are TRBV29-1 and TRBJ2-2, with TRBD1 matching 7 bases. Trimming at V came to 4 bases and at J to 7 bases, leaving 3 bases not matched to a gene. This CDR3 is built from 12 residues. CDR1 is SQVTM, CDR2 ANQGSEA, per germline.

This clonotype was observed a handful of times. The chain has TRBV9 and TRBJ2-1; 11 bases align to TRBD2. The length of the CDR3 is 16 residues. The junction had 8 bases not matched to a gene; V was cut back by 0 bases and J by 9 bases. The germline CDR1 and CDR2 sequences are SGDLS and YYNGEE. For the CDR3, the DNA is TGTGCCAGCAGCGTAGGCTTACTAGCGGGAGTGGTTGAGCAGTTCTTC. Encoded protein: CASSVGLLAGVVEQFF.

This clonotype was recorded many times. The CDR3 DNA sequence: TGCGCCAGCAGTGAATGGAGGGCAAGCAACACTGAAGCTTTCTTT. Its protein is CASSEWRASNTEAFF. This chain uses TRBV10-2 with TRBJ1-1; D is undetermined. The CDR3 extends over 15 amino acids. Germline CDR1 reads WSHSY; CDR2 reads SAAADI. Trimming stripped 3 bases from V and 2 bases from J, with 13 bases between.

This clonotype appeared many times. This chain uses TRBV20-1 with TRBJ2-3; D is undetermined. V dropped 4 bases and J dropped 5 bases, with 4 bases sitting between them. Germline V gene sequence: CDR1 DFQATT, CDR2 SNEGSKA (reference sequence). This CDR3 has 10 residues. CDR3 coding DNA: TGCAGTGCTAATGAAGATACGCAGTATTTT. Residues: CSANEDTQYF.

This clonotype was seen repeatedly, ten times or more. The chain carries TRBV28 and TRBJ2-2; D ambiguous. The V end lost 5 bases, the J end lost 6 bases, and 10 bases lay between the germline ends. This CDR3 contains 13 residues. Germline V lookup: CDR1 MDHEN, CDR2 SYDVKM. This CDR3 is CASSLGLAGELFF. The CDR3 DNA reads TGTGCCAGCAGTCTAGGGCTCGCCGGGGAGCTGTTTTTT.

This chain connects TRBV7-8 to TRBJ1-2, with 7 bases matching TRBD1. Germline V gives CDR1 SGHVS, CDR2 FQNEAQ. CDR3 length: 17 amino acids. V shed 5 bases and J 7 bases; nucleotides not matched to a gene: 19. Here the CDR3 DNA reads TGTGCCAGCAGCCCGCGGGTACAGGGGTATCAAGTCCGTGGCTACACCTTC. Its protein product is CASSPRVQGYQVRGYTF. The variable domain in full, with the rest retrieved from reference TRBV7-8 and TRBJ1-2, is GAGVSQSPRYKVAKRGQDVALRCDPISGHVSLFWYQQALGQGPEFLTYFQNEAQLDKSGLPSDRFFAERPEGSVSTLKIQRTQQEDSAVYLCASSPRVQGYQVRGYTFGSGTRLTVV.

This clonotype turned up a few times. The chain carries TRBV7-9 and TRBJ2-5; D is undetermined. The CDR3 spans 12 residues. Trimming took 5 bases from V and 4 from J, leaving 8 bases between them. The germline gives CDR1 SEHNR, CDR2 FQNEAQ (reference sequence). In nucleotides, the CDR3 is TGTGCCAGCAGCATTCCGGGAGAGACCCAGTACTTC. Its protein product is CASSIPGETQYF.